One sample yielded the 10 T cell receptor beta chains listed below, sequenced in a study of T-cell reconstitution after alpha-beta-depleted transplantation in children. Unique molecular identifiers featured in how the TCRbeta library was prepared. TCRdb fed the PCR reads into MiXCR, producing one record per CDR3 protein. The sample comprises 700,000 to 850,000 distinct CDR3 sequences, about 15% of which are singletons, and just under 5% rests with the top ten. The starting material was PBMCs, mostly from graft donor cells, obtained 360 days after TCRalphabeta/CD19-depleted stem cell transplant. Receptor source: a male patient aged 10-17 years who had a stem cell transplant for acute lymphoblastic leukemia, so the T cells may come from the graft donor.

This clonotype was detected only a few times. The V and J genes are TRBV5-1 and TRBJ2-5, with no clear D. With 4 bases removed from V and 1 base from J, the gap between germline ends came to 11 bases. CDR1 and CDR2 (germline): SGHRS, YFSETQ. The CDR3 is 14 residues long. CDR3 loop: CASSIRTIQETQYF. The DNA of the CDR3 is TGCGCCAGCAGCATCCGGACGATCCAAGAGACCCAGTACTTC.

This chain uses TRBV20-1 with TRBJ2-7, with D hard to call. The germline CDR1 and CDR2 sequences are DFQATT and SNEGSKA (reference sequence). Trimming removed 8 bases at V and 3 bases at J, with 17 bases between. The CDR3 has 13 amino acids. The CDR3 protein is CSFLDATGYEQYF. Written as DNA, the CDR3 is TGCAGTTTCCTTGACGCGACGGGCTACGAGCAGTACTTC.

This clonotype was counted many times. The chain joins TRBV5-6 to TRBJ2-2; 15 bases align to TRBD2. CDR1 is SGHDT and CDR2 is YYEEEE in the germline V gene. V lost 4 bases, J lost 13 bases, and 17 bases stayed unmatched. The CDR3 runs 18 residues. The CDR3 protein is CASSPHRGLAGGPVGLFF. The CDR3 region has the DNA TGTGCCAGCAGCCCTCACCGTGGACTAGCGGGAGGGCCAGTTGGGCTGTTTTTT.

This clonotype showed up just a few times. The chain combines TRBV7-6 with TRBJ1-3, with D possibly being TRBD1 (6 bases). There are 15 residues in the CDR3. Germline V CDR1 and CDR2: SGHVS, FNYEAQ. V lost 4 bases to trimming and J lost 3 bases, with 13 bases between them. CDR3 region: CASSSLDRHGNTIYF. As DNA, the CDR3 is TGTGCCAGCAGCTCCCTCGACAGGCATGGAAACACCATATATTTT.

This clonotype was seen ten or more times. V usage is TRBV2 and J usage is TRBJ1-2; possible D gene TRBD1, 5 bases. This CDR3 has 13 residues. Trimming took 6 bases from V and 2 from J, leaving 10 bases between them. The germline V gene encodes CDR1 SNHLY and CDR2 FYNNEI. DNA for the CDR3: TGTGCCAGCAGCTTTCGACAGAACTATGGCTACACCTTC. Amino acids: CASSFRQNYGYTF.

This clonotype was observed a few times. The chain uses TRBV12-3 or TRBV12-4 and TRBJ2-7, with D uncertain. Trimming removed 8 bases at V and 6 bases at J, with 11 bases between. CDR3 size: 11 residues. CDR3 in DNA: TGTGCCAGCGAAGGCGGAGCCGAGCAGTACTTC. It encodes CASEGGAEQYF.

The chain combines TRBV10-3 with TRBJ2-2, with unresolved D. The V gene lost 3 bases and the J gene lost 4 bases, with 6 bases spanning the gap. Germline V gene data show CDR1 as ENHRY and CDR2 as SYGVKD. There are 13 residues in the CDR3. CDR3: CAISETSTGELFF. The CDR3 DNA sequence: TGTGCCATCAGTGAAACTTCCACCGGGGAGCTGTTTTTT.

This clonotype was picked up a small number of times. The chain recombines TRBV3-1 with TRBJ2-3; 7 nucleotides align to TRBD2. There are 15 residues in the CDR3. With 5 bases clipped from V and 4 bases from J, the junction kept 9 bases outside the gene matches. Germline V gene lookup returns CDR1 LGHDT and CDR2 YNNKEL (reference sequence). The CDR3: CASSLRAGVSDTQYF. The CDR3 bases are TGTGCCAGCAGCTTACGCGCGGGAGTCTCAGATACGCAGTATTTT.

This rearrangement joins TRBV20-1 to TRBJ2-7, with 13 bases lining up with TRBD2. Germline V gene lookup returns CDR1 DFQATT and CDR2 SNEGSKA (reference sequence). This CDR3 spans 18 amino acids. V lost 5 bases, J lost 0 bases, and 13 bases stayed unmatched. CDR3 DNA: TGCAGTGCTCACTTGGGGGGACTAGCGGGATGGAGCTCCTACGAGCAGTACTTC. It codes for CSAHLGGLAGWSSYEQYF.

This clonotype has more than one count but fewer than ten. This chain uses TRBV20-1 with TRBJ1-1; D gene ambiguous. The germline gives CDR1 DFQATT, CDR2 SNEGSKA (reference sequence). The CDR3 loop spans 13 amino acids. Trimming pared 2 bases from V and 4 bases from J, leaving 11 bases between. CDR3 sequence (DNA): TGCAGTGCTAGACAGACGACTCCCACTGAAGCTTTCTTT. Amino acids: CSARQTTPTEAFF.